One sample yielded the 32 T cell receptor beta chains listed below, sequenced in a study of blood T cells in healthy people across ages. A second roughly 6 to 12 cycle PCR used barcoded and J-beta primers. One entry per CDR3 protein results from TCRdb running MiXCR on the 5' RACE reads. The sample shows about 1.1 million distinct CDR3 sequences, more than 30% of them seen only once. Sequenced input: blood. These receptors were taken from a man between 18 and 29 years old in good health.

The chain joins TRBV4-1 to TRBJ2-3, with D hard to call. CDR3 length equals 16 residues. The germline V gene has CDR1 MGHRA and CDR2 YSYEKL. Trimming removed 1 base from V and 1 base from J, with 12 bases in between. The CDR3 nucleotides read TGCGCCAGCAGCCAAGTGGTGGTCAAACGCACAGATACGCAGTATTTT. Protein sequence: CASSQVVVKRTDTQYF.

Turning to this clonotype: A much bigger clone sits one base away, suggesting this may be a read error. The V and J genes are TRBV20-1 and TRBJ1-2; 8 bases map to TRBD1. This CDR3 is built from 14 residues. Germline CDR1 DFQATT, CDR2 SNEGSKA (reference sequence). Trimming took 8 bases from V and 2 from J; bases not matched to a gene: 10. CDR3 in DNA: TGCAGTACTGTAGACAGGGGACAGAACTATGGCTACACCTTC. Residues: CSTVDRGQNYGYTF.

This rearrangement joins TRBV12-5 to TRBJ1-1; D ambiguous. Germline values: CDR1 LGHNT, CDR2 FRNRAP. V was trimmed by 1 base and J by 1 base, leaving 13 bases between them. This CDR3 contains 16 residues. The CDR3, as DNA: TGTGCTAGTGGTTTGGCCGCCTCAGGCCCGAACACTGAAGCTTTCTTT. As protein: CASGLAASGPNTEAFF.

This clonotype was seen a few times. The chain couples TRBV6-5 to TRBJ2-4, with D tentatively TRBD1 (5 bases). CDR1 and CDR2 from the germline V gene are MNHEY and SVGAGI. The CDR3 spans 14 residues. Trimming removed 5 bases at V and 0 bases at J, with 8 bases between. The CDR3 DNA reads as TGTGCCAGCAGTGCCAGGGTAGCCAAAAACATTCAGTACTTC. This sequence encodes CASSARVAKNIQYF.

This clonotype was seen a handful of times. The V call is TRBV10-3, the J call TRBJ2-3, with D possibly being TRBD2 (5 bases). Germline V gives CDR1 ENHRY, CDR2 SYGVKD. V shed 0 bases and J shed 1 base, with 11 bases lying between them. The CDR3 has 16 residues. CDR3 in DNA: TGTGCCATCAGTGAGTCGAGGGCGGTGGGCACAGATACGCAGTATTTT. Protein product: CAISESRAVGTDTQYF.

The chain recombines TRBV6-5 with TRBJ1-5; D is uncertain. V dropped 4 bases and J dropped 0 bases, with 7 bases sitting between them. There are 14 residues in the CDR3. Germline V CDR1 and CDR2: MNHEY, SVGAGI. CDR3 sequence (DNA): TGTGCCAGCAGTTCCCCGGATAGCAATCAGCCCCAGCATTTT. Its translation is CASSSPDSNQPQHF.

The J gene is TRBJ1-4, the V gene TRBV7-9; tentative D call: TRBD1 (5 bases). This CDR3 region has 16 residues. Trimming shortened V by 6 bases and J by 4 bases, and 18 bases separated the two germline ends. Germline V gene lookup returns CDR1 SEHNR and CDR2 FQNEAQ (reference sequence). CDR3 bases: TGTGCCAGCAGTTCGCCCCCAGGGCTAGTTAATGAAAAACTGTTTTTT. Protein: CASSSPPGLVNEKLFF.

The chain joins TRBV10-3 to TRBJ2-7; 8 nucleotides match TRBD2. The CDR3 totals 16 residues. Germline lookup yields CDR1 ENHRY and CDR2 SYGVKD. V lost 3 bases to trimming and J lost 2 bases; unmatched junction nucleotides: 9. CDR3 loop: CAISELAGGGTYEQYF. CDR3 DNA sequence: TGTGCCATCAGTGAATTGGCGGGGGGTGGAACCTACGAGCAGTACTTC.

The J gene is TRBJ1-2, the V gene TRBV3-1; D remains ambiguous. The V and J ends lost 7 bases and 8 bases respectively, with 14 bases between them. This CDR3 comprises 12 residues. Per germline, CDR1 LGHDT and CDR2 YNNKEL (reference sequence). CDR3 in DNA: TGTGCCAGCACCCTAGAGGGTCGAGGCTACACCTTC. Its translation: CASTLEGRGYTF.

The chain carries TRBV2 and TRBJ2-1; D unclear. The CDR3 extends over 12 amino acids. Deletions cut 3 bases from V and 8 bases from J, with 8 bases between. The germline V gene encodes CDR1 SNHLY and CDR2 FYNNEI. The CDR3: CASSDGLYEQFF. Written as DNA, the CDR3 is TGTGCCAGCAGTGATGGTCTGTATGAGCAGTTCTTC.

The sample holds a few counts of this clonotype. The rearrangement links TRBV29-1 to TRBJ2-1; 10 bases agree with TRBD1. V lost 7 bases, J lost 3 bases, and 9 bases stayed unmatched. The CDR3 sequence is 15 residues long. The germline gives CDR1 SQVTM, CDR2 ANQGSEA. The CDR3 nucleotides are TGCAGCGCGGGGACAGGGGTCGCCTACTACAATGAGCAGTTCTTC. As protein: CSAGTGVAYYNEQFF.

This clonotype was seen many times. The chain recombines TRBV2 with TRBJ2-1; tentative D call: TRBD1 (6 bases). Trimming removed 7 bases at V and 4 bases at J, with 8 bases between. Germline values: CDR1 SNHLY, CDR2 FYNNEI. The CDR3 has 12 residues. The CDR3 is CASTDRYNEQFF. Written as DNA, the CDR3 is TGTGCCAGCACAGACAGGTACAATGAGCAGTTCTTC.

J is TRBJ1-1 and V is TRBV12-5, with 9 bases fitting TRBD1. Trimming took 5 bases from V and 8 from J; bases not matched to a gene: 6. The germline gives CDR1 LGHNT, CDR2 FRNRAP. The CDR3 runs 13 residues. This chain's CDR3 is CASGHGTGKEAFF. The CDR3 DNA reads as TGTGCTAGTGGTCACGGGACAGGGAAGGAAGCTTTCTTT.

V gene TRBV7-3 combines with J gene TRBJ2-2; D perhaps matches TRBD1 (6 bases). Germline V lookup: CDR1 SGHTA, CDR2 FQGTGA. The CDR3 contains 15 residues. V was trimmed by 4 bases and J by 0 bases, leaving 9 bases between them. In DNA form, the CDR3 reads TGTGCCAGCAGCTCCGGACAGTCGAACACCGGGGAGCTGTTTTTT. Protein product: CASSSGQSNTGELFF.

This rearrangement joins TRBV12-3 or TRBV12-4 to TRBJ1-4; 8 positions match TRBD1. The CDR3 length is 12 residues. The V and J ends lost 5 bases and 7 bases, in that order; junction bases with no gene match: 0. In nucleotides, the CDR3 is TGTGCCAGCAGTGACAGGGGTGAAAAACTGTTTTTT. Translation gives CASSDRGEKLFF.

CDR3 sequence (DNA): TGTGCCAGCAGTTTTTACGATGGGAACACTGAAGCTTTCTTT. Encoded protein: CASSFYDGNTEAFF. This chain links TRBV12-3 or TRBV12-4 with TRBJ1-1, with no clear D. The CDR3 sequence is 14 residues long. V lost 3 bases, J lost 1 base, and 9 bases lay in between.

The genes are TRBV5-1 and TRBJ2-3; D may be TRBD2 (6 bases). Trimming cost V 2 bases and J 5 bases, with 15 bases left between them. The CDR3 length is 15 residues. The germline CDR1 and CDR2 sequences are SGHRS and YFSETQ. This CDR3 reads CASSLVEGPGDTQYF. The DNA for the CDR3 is TGCGCCAGCAGCTTAGTGGAGGGGCCTGGAGATACGCAGTATTTT. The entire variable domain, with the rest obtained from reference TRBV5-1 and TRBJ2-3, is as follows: KAGVTQTPRYLIKTRGQQVTLSCSPISGHRSVSWYQQTPGQGLQFLFEYFSETQRNKGNFPGRFSGRQFSNSRSEMNVSTLELGDSALYLCASSLVEGPGDTQYFGPGTRLTVL.

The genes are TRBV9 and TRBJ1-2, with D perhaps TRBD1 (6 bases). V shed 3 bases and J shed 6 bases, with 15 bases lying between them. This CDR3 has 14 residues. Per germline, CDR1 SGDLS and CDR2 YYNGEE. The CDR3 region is CASSGVGQRDGYTF. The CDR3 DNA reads TGTGCCAGCAGCGGCGTAGGACAGCGGGATGGCTACACCTTC.

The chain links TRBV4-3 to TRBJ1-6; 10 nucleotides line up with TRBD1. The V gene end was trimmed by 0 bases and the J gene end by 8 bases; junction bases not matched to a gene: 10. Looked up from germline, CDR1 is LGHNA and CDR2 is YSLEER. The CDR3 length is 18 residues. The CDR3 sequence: CASSQEWGQGINDSPLHF. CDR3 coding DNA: TGCGCCAGCAGCCAAGAATGGGGACAGGGGATTAACGATTCACCCCTCCACTTT.

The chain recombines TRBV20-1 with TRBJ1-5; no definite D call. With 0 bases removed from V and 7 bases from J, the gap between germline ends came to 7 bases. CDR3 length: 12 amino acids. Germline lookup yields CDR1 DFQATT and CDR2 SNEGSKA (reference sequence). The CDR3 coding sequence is TGCAGTGCTAGAGAACAAGGGCAGCCCCAGCATTTT. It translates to CSAREQGQPQHF.

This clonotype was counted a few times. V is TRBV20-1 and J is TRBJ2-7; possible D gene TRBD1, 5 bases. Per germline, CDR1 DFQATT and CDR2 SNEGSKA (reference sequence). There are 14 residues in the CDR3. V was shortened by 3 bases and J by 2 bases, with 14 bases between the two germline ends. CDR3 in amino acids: CSARFPGITYEQYF. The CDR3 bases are TGCAGTGCTAGGTTCCCAGGGATAACCTACGAGCAGTACTTC.

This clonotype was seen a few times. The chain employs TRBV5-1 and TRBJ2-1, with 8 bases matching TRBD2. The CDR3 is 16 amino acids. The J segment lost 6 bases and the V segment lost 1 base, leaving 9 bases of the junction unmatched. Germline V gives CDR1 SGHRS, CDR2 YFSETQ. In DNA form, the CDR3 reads TGCGCCAGCAGCTTGTCTCGCGGGGGGAGCTCCAATGAGCAGTTCTTC. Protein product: CASSLSRGGSSNEQFF.

The CDR3 reads CASRTSGGSSSYNEQFF. The CDR3 nucleotides read TGTGCCAGTCGGACTAGCGGGGGGTCGAGTTCCTACAATGAGCAGTTCTTC. V and J are TRBV6-1 and TRBJ2-1; 14 positions agree with TRBD2. Unmatched junction bases numbered 8, after V lost 9 bases and J lost 1 base. Germline loops: CDR1 MNHNS, CDR2 SASEGT. The CDR3 totals 17 residues.

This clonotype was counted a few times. The DNA for the CDR3 is TGTGCCAGCAGTTTTAGCAGGGCGACAGATACGCAGTATTTT. It translates to CASSFSRATDTQYF. This chain links TRBV12-3 or TRBV12-4 with TRBJ2-3, with TRBD1 as a possible D gene (5 bases). This CDR3 region has 14 residues. Trimming took off 3 bases at V and 3 bases at J, with 10 bases between the two ends.

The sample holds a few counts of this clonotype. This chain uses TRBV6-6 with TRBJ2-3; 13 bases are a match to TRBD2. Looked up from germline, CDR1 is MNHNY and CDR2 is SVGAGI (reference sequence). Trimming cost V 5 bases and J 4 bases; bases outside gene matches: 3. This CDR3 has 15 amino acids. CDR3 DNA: TGTGCCAGCAGTCGAGGGACTAGCGGGGCAGATACGCAGTATTTT. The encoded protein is CASSRGTSGADTQYF.

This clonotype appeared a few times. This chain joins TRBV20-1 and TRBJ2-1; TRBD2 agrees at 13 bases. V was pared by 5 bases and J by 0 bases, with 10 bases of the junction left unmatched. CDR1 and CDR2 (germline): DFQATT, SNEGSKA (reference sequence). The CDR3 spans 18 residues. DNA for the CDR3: TGCAGTGCTGGATCCCAACTAGCGGGGGGGAGCTCCTACAATGAGCAGTTCTTC. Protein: CSAGSQLAGGSSYNEQFF.

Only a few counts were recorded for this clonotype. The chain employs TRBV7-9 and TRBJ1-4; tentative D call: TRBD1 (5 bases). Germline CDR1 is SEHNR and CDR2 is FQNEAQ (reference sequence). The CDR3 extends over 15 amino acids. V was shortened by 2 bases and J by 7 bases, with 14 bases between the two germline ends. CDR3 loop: CASSLLTRGGEKLFF. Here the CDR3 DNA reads TGTGCCAGCAGCTTATTGACTCGGGGGGGTGAAAAACTGTTTTTT.

CDR3 amino acids: CASSLGGTRIEKLFF. Here the CDR3 DNA reads TGTGCCAGCAGTTTAGGGGGGACCAGGATTGAAAAACTGTTTTTT. This chain joins TRBV12-3 or TRBV12-4 and TRBJ1-4; a possible D gene is TRBD1 (5 bases). V was trimmed by 1 base and J by 7 bases, leaving 13 bases between them. This CDR3 has 15 amino acids.

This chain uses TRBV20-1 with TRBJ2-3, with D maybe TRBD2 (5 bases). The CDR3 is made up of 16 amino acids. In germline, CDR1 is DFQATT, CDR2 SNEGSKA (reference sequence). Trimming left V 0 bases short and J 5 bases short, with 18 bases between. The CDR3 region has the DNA TGCAGTGCTAGAGATACTCAAGCGGTTAAGATAGATACGCAGTATTTT. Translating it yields CSARDTQAVKIDTQYF.

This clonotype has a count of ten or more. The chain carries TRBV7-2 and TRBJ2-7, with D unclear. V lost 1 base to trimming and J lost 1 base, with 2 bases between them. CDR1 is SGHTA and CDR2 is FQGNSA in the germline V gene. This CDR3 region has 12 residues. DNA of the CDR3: TGTGCCAGCAGCTTAGTGTCCTACGAGCAGTACTTC. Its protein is CASSLVSYEQYF.

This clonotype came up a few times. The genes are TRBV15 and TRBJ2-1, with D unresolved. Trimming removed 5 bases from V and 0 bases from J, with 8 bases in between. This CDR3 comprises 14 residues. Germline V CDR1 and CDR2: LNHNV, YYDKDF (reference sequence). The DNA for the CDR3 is TGTGCCACCAGCCGAACCAGCTCCTACAATGAGCAGTTCTTC. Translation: CATSRTSSYNEQFF.

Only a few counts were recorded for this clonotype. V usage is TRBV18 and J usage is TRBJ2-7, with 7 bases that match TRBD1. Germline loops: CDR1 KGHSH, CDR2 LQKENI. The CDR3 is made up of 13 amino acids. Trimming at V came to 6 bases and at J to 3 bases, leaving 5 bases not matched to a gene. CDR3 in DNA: TGTGCCAGCTCCACAGGGGTCAACTACGAGCAGTACTTC. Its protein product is CASSTGVNYEQYF.